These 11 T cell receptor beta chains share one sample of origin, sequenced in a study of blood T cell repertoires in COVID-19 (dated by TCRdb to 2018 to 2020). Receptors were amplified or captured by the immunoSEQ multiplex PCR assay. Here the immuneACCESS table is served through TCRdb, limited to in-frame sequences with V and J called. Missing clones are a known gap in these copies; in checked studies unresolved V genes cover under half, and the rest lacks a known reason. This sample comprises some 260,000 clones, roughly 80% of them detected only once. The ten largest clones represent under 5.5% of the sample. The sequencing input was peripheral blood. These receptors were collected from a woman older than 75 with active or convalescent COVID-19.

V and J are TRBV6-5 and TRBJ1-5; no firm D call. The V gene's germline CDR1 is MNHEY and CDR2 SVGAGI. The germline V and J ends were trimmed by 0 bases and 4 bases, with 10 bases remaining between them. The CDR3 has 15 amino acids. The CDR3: CASSYSRRSNQPQHF. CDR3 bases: TGTGCCAGCAGTTACTCGAGGAGGAGTAATCAGCCCCAGCATTTT.

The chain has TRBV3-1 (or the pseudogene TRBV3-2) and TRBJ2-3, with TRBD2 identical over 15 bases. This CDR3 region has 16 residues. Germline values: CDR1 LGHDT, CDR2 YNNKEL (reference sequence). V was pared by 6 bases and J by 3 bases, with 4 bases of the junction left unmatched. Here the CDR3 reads CASSRTSGGATDTQYF. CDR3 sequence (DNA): TGTGCCAGCAGTCGGACTAGCGGGGGGGCAACAGATACGCAGTATTTT.

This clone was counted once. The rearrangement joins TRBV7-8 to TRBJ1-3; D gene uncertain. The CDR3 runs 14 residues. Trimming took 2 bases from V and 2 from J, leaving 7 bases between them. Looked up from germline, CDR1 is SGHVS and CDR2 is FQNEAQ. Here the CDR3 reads CASSLIYAGNTIYF. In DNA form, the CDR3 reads TGTGCCAGCAGCTTAATTTATGCTGGAAACACCATATATTTT.

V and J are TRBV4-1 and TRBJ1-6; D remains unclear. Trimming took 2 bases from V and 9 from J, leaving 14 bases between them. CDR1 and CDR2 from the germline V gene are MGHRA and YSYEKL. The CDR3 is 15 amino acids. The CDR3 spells CASSQRTGDGSPLHF. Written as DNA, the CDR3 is TGCGCCAGCAGCCAACGCACCGGGGATGGTTCACCCCTCCACTTT.

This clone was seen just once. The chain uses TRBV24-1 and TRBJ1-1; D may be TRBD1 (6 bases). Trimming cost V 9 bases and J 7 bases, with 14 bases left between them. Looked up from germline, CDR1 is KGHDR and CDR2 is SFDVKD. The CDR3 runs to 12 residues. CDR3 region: CATGDPRGEAFF. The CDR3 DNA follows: TGTGCCACCGGGGATCCCAGGGGTGAAGCTTTCTTT.

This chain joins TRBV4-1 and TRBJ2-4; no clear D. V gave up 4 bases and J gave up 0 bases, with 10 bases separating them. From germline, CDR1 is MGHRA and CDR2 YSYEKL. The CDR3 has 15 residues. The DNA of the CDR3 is TGCGCCAGCAGCCGAGGATTACTAGCCAAAAACATTCAGTACTTC. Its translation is CASSRGLLAKNIQYF.

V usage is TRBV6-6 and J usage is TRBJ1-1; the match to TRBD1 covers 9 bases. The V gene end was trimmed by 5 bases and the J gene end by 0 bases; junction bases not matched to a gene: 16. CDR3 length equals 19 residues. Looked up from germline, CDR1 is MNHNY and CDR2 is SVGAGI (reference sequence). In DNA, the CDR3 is TGTGCCAGCAGTGGATCGAATTACAGGGGGCGGCATGTGAACACTGAAGCTTTCTTT. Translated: CASSGSNYRGRHVNTEAFF.

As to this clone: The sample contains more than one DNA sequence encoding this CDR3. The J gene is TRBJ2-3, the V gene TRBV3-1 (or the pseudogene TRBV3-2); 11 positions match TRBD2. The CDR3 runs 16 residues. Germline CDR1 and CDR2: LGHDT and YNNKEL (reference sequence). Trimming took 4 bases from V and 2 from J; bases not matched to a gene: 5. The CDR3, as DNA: TGTGCCAGCAGCCCGAGGACTAGCGGGCCCACAGATACGCAGTATTTT. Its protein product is CASSPRTSGPTDTQYF.

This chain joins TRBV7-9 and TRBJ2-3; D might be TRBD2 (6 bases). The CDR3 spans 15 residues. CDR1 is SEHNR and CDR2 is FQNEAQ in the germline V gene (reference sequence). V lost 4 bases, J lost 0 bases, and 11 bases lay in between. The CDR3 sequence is CASSYGTPSTDTQYF. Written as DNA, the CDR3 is TGTGCCAGCAGCTACGGGACTCCTAGCACAGATACGCAGTATTTT.

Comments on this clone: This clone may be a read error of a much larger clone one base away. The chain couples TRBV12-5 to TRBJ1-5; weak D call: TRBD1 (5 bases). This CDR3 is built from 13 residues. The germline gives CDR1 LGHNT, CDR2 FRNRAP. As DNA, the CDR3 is TGTGCTTGTGGGGCGGGGGGCAATCAGCCCCAGCATTTT. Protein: CACGAGGNQPQHF.

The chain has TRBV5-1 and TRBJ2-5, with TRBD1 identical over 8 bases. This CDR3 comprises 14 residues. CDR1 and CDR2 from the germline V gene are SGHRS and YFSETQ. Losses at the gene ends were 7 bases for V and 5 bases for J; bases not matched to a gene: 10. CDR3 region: CASSLDRGLETQYF. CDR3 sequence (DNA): TGCGCCAGCTCTCTCGACAGGGGCCTTGAGACCCAGTACTTC.